Shown below are 32 T cell receptor beta chains from a single sample sequenced in a study of OX40 agonist ivuxolimab in advanced cancers. Sequencing was performed with immunoSEQ multiplex PCR; in TCRdb, only in-frame clones are kept and a portion is missing. In the table there are about 15,000 clones, approximately 78% of which are singletons. Sequenced material: CD4+ or CD8+ T cells sorted from blood, taken in a trial of the OX40 agonist ivuxolimab. Every receptor here comes from an adult with an advanced solid tumor such as melanoma, head and neck, liver or kidney cancer.

V is TRBV10-3 and J is TRBJ2-7; D gene unclear. There are 11 residues in the CDR3. Germline CDR1 ENHRY, CDR2 SYGVKD. The V end was cut by 10 bases, the J end by 5 bases, with 12 bases between. The CDR3 bases are TGTGCCACCACCCTGGGCAACGAGCAGTACTTC. As protein: CATTLGNEQYF.

This clone was recorded a few times. CDR3: CASSVSASPDEQFF. The CDR3 DNA reads as TGTGCCAGCAGCGTAAGTGCCTCTCCAGATGAGCAGTTCTTC. V gene TRBV9 combines with J gene TRBJ2-1; D is uncertain. Trimming pared 1 base from V and 8 bases from J, leaving 13 bases between. The CDR3 totals 14 residues. Germline V gene lookup returns CDR1 SGDLS and CDR2 YYNGEE. Full variable domain (outside the CDR3, taken from reference TRBV9 and TRBJ2-1): DSGVTQTPKHLITATGQRVTLRCSPRSGDLSVYWYQQSLDQGLQFLIQYYNGEERAKGNILERFSAQQFPDLHSELNLSSLELGDSALYFCASSVSASPDEQFFGPGTRLTVL.

The DNA of the CDR3 is TGTGCCAGCAGCTTATTTCAGGGCTACGAGCAGTACTTC. Its translation is CASSLFQGYEQYF. The J gene is TRBJ2-7, the V gene TRBV11-1, with a tentative D call TRBD1 (5 bases). The CDR3 covers 13 residues. Looked up from germline, CDR1 is SGHAT and CDR2 is FQDESV (reference sequence). V gave up 2 bases and J gave up 3 bases, with 8 bases separating them.

The chain carries TRBV9 and TRBJ2-7, with TRBD1 as a possible D gene (5 bases). The CDR3 runs 14 residues. Germline CDR1 SGDLS, CDR2 YYNGEE. Deletions cut 0 bases from V and 4 bases from J, with 11 bases between. The CDR3 loop reads CASSVGGREYEQYF. CDR3 sequence (DNA): TGTGCCAGCAGCGTAGGGGGCAGGGAATACGAGCAGTACTTC.

V and J are TRBV19 and TRBJ2-1; TRBD2 agrees at 11 bases. CDR1 LNHDA and CDR2 SQIVND come from the germline V gene (reference sequence). This CDR3 has 16 residues. Losses at the gene ends were 3 bases for V and 7 bases for J; bases not matched to a gene: 8. The CDR3 region has the DNA TGTGCCAGTAGTATGTGGCCTAGCGGGAGGAGGAATGAGCAGTTCTTC. Residues: CASSMWPSGRRNEQFF.

J is TRBJ2-5 and V is TRBV7-6, with TRBD2 matching 10 bases. This CDR3 region has 16 residues. With 5 bases clipped from V and 1 base from J, the junction kept 7 bases outside the gene matches. CDR1 and CDR2 from the germline V gene are SGHVS and FNYEAQ. CDR3 sequence (DNA): TGTGCCAGCAGCATAGGGGGACTAGCGTTCCAAGAGACCCAGTACTTC. It is translated as CASSIGGLAFQETQYF. The complete variable domain, with remaining parts taken from reference TRBV7-6 and TRBJ2-5, reads GAGVSQSPRYKVTKRGQDVALRCDPISGHVSLYWYRQALGQGPEFLTYFNYEAQQDKSGLPNDRFSAERPEGSISTLTIQRTEQRDSAMYRCASSIGGLAFQETQYFGPGTRLLVL.

The rearrangement uses TRBV27 and TRBJ2-5, with 12 positions matching TRBD2. The CDR3 runs 16 residues. Germline values: CDR1 MNHEY, CDR2 SMNVEV (reference sequence). The junction had 3 bases not matched to a gene; V was cut back by 2 bases and J by 2 bases. The CDR3 region has the DNA TGTGCCAGCAGTTTACTAGCGGGGGGGGAGCAAGAGACCCAGTACTTC. Encoded protein: CASSLLAGGEQETQYF.

This sequence joins TRBV6-5 and TRBJ1-6, with D hard to call. Germline values: CDR1 MNHEY, CDR2 SVGAGI. The CDR3 has 15 amino acids. The V and J ends lost 5 bases and 0 bases respectively, with 8 bases between them. CDR3 DNA: TGTGCCAGCAGTCCACTCGACTCCTATAATTCACCCCTCCACTTT. It translates to CASSPLDSYNSPLHF.

J is TRBJ2-7 and V is TRBV13, with 9 bases lining up with TRBD2. Germline CDR1 and CDR2: PRHDT and FYEKMQ (reference sequence). V was clipped by 0 bases and J by 3 bases; unmatched bases: 3. This CDR3 is 15 amino acids long. DNA of the CDR3: TGTGCCAGCAGCTTAGGAGCGGGGGGTTTCTACGAGCAGTACTTC. As protein: CASSLGAGGFYEQYF.

By share of the sample, this clone is hyperexpanded (1% or more). The CDR3 reads CASSVAGHPNYGYTF. In DNA, the CDR3 is TGTGCCAGCAGCGTAGCCGGACACCCGAACTATGGCTACACCTTC. V and J are TRBV9 and TRBJ1-2; tentatively, D is TRBD1 (5 bases). The CDR3 totals 15 residues. The germline V gene has CDR1 SGDLS and CDR2 YYNGEE. Trimming stripped 0 bases from V and 2 bases from J, with 11 bases between.

The V and J genes are TRBV9 and TRBJ1-2; D is ambiguous. Germline V gene sequence: CDR1 SGDLS, CDR2 YYNGEE. Trimming cost V 0 bases and J 1 base, with 7 bases left between them. The length of the CDR3 is 14 residues. DNA of the CDR3: TGTGCCAGCAGCGTAGAGGGTTTTAACTATGGCTACACCTTC. Translating gives CASSVEGFNYGYTF.

The chain combines TRBV4-3 with TRBJ2-7, with TRBD1 matching 8 bases. This CDR3 has 15 amino acids. Germline CDR1 and CDR2: LGHNA and YSLEER. V dropped 1 base and J dropped 2; count of bases not matched to a gene: 4. This chain's CDR3 is CASSQGRQGTYEQYF. CDR3 in DNA: TGCGCCAGCAGCCAAGGCAGACAGGGGACCTACGAGCAGTACTTC.

The rearrangement links TRBV5-4 to TRBJ2-7; D may be TRBD2 (6 bases). Germline V lookup: CDR1 SGHNT, CDR2 YYREEE (reference sequence). Trimming removed 3 bases from V and 5 bases from J, with 15 bases in between. This CDR3 region has 14 residues. CDR3 amino acids: CASSSRDWIDEQYF. CDR3 in DNA: TGTGCCAGCAGCTCCCGGGACTGGATAGACGAGCAGTACTTC.

The V gene is TRBV7-9, the J gene TRBJ1-1; D is unclear. The germline gives CDR1 SEHNR, CDR2 FQNEAQ (reference sequence). V lost 5 bases and J 2 bases, leaving 3 bases between the germline ends. The CDR3 totals 11 residues. For the CDR3, the DNA is TGTGCCAGCAGCCTAAACACTGAAGCTTTCTTT. Protein product: CASSLNTEAFF.

The chain uses TRBV27 and TRBJ2-1; a weak D match, TRBD2 (6 bases). CDR1 and CDR2 (germline): MNHEY, SMNVEV (reference sequence). The V end was cut by 3 bases, the J end by 5 bases, with 17 bases between. The CDR3 is made up of 16 amino acids. Here the CDR3 DNA reads TGTGCCAGCAGTTTCCCCCCTAGCGTACACAACAATGAGCAGTTCTTC. This codes for CASSFPPSVHNNEQFF.

The gene calls are TRBV25-1 and TRBJ2-2; tentatively, D is TRBD1 (5 bases). Germline CDR1 MGHDK, CDR2 SYGVNS. The CDR3 covers 12 residues. V lost 7 bases, J lost 4 bases, and 7 bases lay in between. The CDR3 protein is CASTQGTGELFF. The CDR3 DNA reads as TGTGCCAGCACCCAGGGCACCGGGGAGCTGTTTTTT.

The V gene is TRBV27, the J gene TRBJ1-1, with a tentative D call TRBD1 (6 bases). Germline lookup yields CDR1 MNHEY and CDR2 SMNVEV (reference sequence). The CDR3 extends over 13 amino acids. Trimming shortened V by 4 bases and J by 1 base, and 7 bases separated the two germline ends. The DNA for the CDR3 is TGTGCCAGCAGTTGGGGACAGAACACTGAAGCTTTCTTT. Protein: CASSWGQNTEAFF.

The V and J genes are TRBV6-6 and TRBJ2-1; D gene unclear. The CDR3 totals 16 residues. V was clipped by 1 base and J by 0 bases, with 10 bases between them. Germline V gene sequence: CDR1 MNHNY, CDR2 SVGAGI (reference sequence). The CDR3 nucleotides read TGTGCCAGCAGTTACTTAGGCAGGCCCTCCTACAATGAGCAGTTCTTC. Its protein is CASSYLGRPSYNEQFF.

The chain is built from TRBV29-1 and TRBJ2-7; TRBD1 agrees at 8 bases. The CDR3 covers 14 residues. From germline, CDR1 is SQVTM and CDR2 ANQGSEA. V was clipped by 5 bases and J by 3 bases; unmatched bases: 9. CDR3: CSVKTLTGGYEQYF. CDR3 in DNA: TGCAGCGTTAAAACACTCACAGGGGGCTACGAGCAGTACTTC.

The CDR3 DNA reads as TGCGCCAGCAGCCACCGGACAGCCACGAACACTGAAGCTTTCTTT. Translated, it gives CASSHRTATNTEAFF. This sequence joins TRBV4-1 and TRBJ1-1, with D tentatively TRBD1 (6 bases). Deletions cut 3 bases from V and 1 base from J, with 12 bases between. CDR1 is MGHRA, CDR2 YSYEKL, per germline. The length of the CDR3 is 15 residues.

This clone was seen a single time. This rearrangement joins TRBV4-1 to TRBJ2-1, with D unclear. Deletions cut 0 bases from V and 11 bases from J, with 5 bases between. CDR1 and CDR2 (germline): MGHRA, YSYEKL. The CDR3 is 11 residues long. The CDR3 reads CASSQDNKQFF. The CDR3 DNA follows: TGCGCCAGCAGCCAAGATAATAAGCAGTTCTTC.

The chain is built from TRBV19 and TRBJ1-1; 7 bases map to TRBD1. CDR1 is LNHDA, CDR2 SQIVND, per germline (reference sequence). This CDR3 contains 14 residues. Trimming cost V 3 bases and J 6 bases; bases outside gene matches: 7. The CDR3 coding sequence is TGTGCCAGTAGTATCTCTTCGACAGGGCCTGAAGCTTTCTTT. This gives the protein CASSISSTGPEAFF.

The rearrangement joins TRBV19 to TRBJ2-7; possibly TRBD2 for D (6 bases). The CDR3 is 12 residues long. The germline gives CDR1 LNHDA, CDR2 SQIVND (reference sequence). V lost 3 bases and J lost 3, with 6 bases in between. The DNA of the CDR3 is TGTGCCAGTAGTATCGGGGGCTACGAGCAGTACTTC. Translating it yields CASSIGGYEQYF. The variable domain in full, with the rest retrieved from reference TRBV19 and TRBJ2-7, is DGGITQSPKYLFRKEGQNVTLSCEQNLNHDAMYWYRQDPGQGLRLIYYSQIVNDFQKGDIAEGYSVSREKKESFPLTVTSAQKNPTAFYLCASSIGGYEQYFGPGTRLTVT.

The rearrangement uses TRBV27 and TRBJ1-2, with 7 bases lining up with TRBD1. V dropped 0 bases and J dropped 8; count of bases not matched to a gene: 6. The length of the CDR3 is 14 residues. The germline V gene encodes CDR1 MNHEY and CDR2 SMNVEV (reference sequence). Written as DNA, the CDR3 is TGTGCCAGCAGTTTATCGAAAAGGGGGCGAGGCTACACCTTC. Protein: CASSLSKRGRGYTF.

In this sample, this clone turned up a few times. The chain recombines TRBV25-1 with TRBJ1-2; D uncertain. The V gene's germline CDR1 is MGHDK and CDR2 SYGVNS. The V gene lost 8 bases and the J gene lost 4 bases, with 8 bases spanning the gap. The CDR3 sequence is 11 residues long. CDR3 bases: TGTGCCAGCGCGGACGGCTATGGCTACACCTTC. This encodes CASADGYGYTF.

The chain uses TRBV5-1 and TRBJ2-1, with TRBD2 matching over 9 bases. The CDR3 length is 16 residues. V dropped 0 bases and J dropped 3; count of bases not matched to a gene: 4. CDR1 is SGHRS and CDR2 is YFSETQ in the germline V gene. The CDR3 is CASSLVLAGIYNEQFF. CDR3 nucleotides: TGCGCCAGCAGCTTGGTGCTAGCGGGGATCTACAATGAGCAGTTCTTC.

In DNA, the CDR3 is TGTGCCAGCAGTTTAATGGGGGAGCAAGAGACCCAGTACTTC. It encodes CASSLMGEQETQYF. The chain uses TRBV27 and TRBJ2-5; D possibly matches TRBD1 or TRBD2 (5 bases each). The CDR3 length is 14 residues. V gave up 2 bases and J gave up 2 bases, with 9 bases separating them. The germline V gene encodes CDR1 MNHEY and CDR2 SMNVEV (reference sequence).

V is TRBV9 and J is TRBJ2-2, with TRBD1 matching over 7 bases. Germline CDR1 is SGDLS and CDR2 is YYNGEE. J was trimmed by 2 bases and V by 2 bases; bases with no gene match: 9. The CDR3 is made up of 17 amino acids. DNA of the CDR3: TGTGCCAGCAGCGTGTCTAGGGACAGCTTAAACACCGGGGAGCTGTTTTTT. Translation: CASSVSRDSLNTGELFF. The full variable domain, completed using reference TRBV9 and TRBJ2-2, is DSGVTQTPKHLITATGQRVTLRCSPRSGDLSVYWYQQSLDQGLQFLIQYYNGEERAKGNILERFSAQQFPDLHSELNLSSLELGDSALYFCASSVSRDSLNTGELFFGEGSRLTVL.

The gene calls are TRBV28 and TRBJ2-7; the D call may be TRBD1 or TRBD2 (6 bases each). The length of the CDR3 is 19 residues. V was shortened by 3 bases and J by 0 bases, with 24 bases between the two germline ends. The germline gives CDR1 MDHEN, CDR2 SYDVKM. The CDR3 loop is CASSFIRQKGGWPSYEQYF. The CDR3 coding sequence is TGTGCCAGCAGTTTTATAAGGCAGAAGGGGGGTTGGCCCTCCTACGAGCAGTACTTC.

This clone was counted a single time. V is TRBV9 and J is TRBJ2-1; D may correspond to TRBD1 or TRBD2 (6 bases each). Trimming removed 4 bases at V and 3 bases at J, with 14 bases between. Per germline, CDR1 SGDLS and CDR2 YYNGEE. The CDR3 runs to 15 residues. The CDR3 sequence: CASSPRGQIYNEQFF. The CDR3 DNA follows: TGTGCCAGCAGCCCCCGGGGGCAGATCTACAATGAGCAGTTCTTC. The entire variable domain, with the rest obtained from reference TRBV9 and TRBJ2-1, is as follows: DSGVTQTPKHLITATGQRVTLRCSPRSGDLSVYWYQQSLDQGLQFLIQYYNGEERAKGNILERFSAQQFPDLHSELNLSSLELGDSALYFCASSPRGQIYNEQFFGPGTRLTVL.

The V gene is TRBV27, the J gene TRBJ1-2; TRBD1 is a possible D gene (5 bases). With 4 bases removed from V and 4 bases from J, the gap between germline ends came to 10 bases. Per the germline V gene, CDR1 is MNHEY and CDR2 is SMNVEV (reference sequence). This CDR3 has 13 residues. CDR3 sequence reads: CASSWGEGYGYTF. DNA of the CDR3: TGTGCCAGCAGTTGGGGGGAGGGCTATGGCTACACCTTC.

The chain combines TRBV5-4 with TRBJ2-1; a weak D match, TRBD1 (6 bases). Trimming left V 4 bases short and J 6 bases short, with 20 bases between. The CDR3 runs 16 residues. Germline values: CDR1 SGHNT, CDR2 YYREEE (reference sequence). Here the CDR3 reads CASSQEILTRGNEQFF. The CDR3 DNA reads TGTGCCAGCAGCCAAGAAATTCTGACCAGGGGCAATGAGCAGTTCTTC.